One sample yielded the 15 T cell receptor beta chains listed below, sequenced in a study of CD8 T cells in Susac syndrome. cDNA came from about 0.5 to 1 ug RNA primed by random hexamers. One entry per CDR3 protein, called by TCRdb with MiXCR from the immunoSEQ multiplex PCR reads. The sample gives some 300,000 distinct CDR3 sequences, roughly 85% of which show up once; 0.21% is in the top ten. Specimen: CD8+ T cells from PBMCs. All receptors derive from a human donor with multiple sclerosis.

The chain links TRBV19 to TRBJ2-3, with D possibly being TRBD1 or TRBD2 (5 bases each). Germline assignment: CDR1 LNHDA and CDR2 SQIVND (reference sequence). Trimming took off 8 bases at V and 6 bases at J, with 18 bases between the two ends. The CDR3 contains 14 residues. The DNA of the CDR3 is TGTGCCAGTCGGGGCCCGCCGGGGTGGGATACGCAGTATTTT. Translated, it gives CASRGPPGWDTQYF.

This rearrangement joins TRBV19 to TRBJ2-7; 7 positions match TRBD1. Germline assignment: CDR1 LNHDA and CDR2 SQIVND (reference sequence). V was pared by 4 bases and J by 2 bases, with 5 bases of the junction left unmatched. The CDR3 is made up of 14 amino acids. In DNA, the CDR3 is TGTGCCAGTAGTACTTGGGACAGTACCTACGAGCAGTACTTC. Translating gives CASSTWDSTYEQYF.

This clonotype was detected once. The chain uses TRBV4-3 and TRBJ2-7; TRBD2 aligns across 9 bases. CDR1 is LGHNA and CDR2 is YSLEER in the germline V gene. CDR3 size: 18 residues. V dropped 0 bases and J dropped 4; count of bases not matched to a gene: 13. The CDR3 nucleotides are TGCGCCAGCAGCCAAGAATGGTGGACTAGCGTCTCAGGATACGAGCAGTACTTC. It yields the protein CASSQEWWTSVSGYEQYF.

The chain employs TRBV21-1 and TRBJ1-4; the D call TRBD1 from the table was never checked on the DNA. TRBV21-1 is a pseudogene locus. CDR3 length: 16 amino acids. CDR3 in amino acids: CAPRTGYTRGNEKLFF. DNA for the CDR3: TGTGCCCCCCGGACAGGTTATACCCGGGGTAATGAAAAACTGTTTTTT.

The table lists this clonotype with a count of one. The chain joins TRBV25-1 to TRBJ1-1; possible D gene TRBD1, 6 bases. The CDR3 extends over 14 amino acids. V lost 6 bases, J lost 5 bases, and 16 bases lay in between. Germline assignment: CDR1 MGHDK and CDR2 SYGVNS. The CDR3 DNA reads TGTGCCAGCAGCTCCCGTCAGGGGACGACTGAAGCTTTCTTT. Its protein is CASSSRQGTTEAFF.

The V and J genes are TRBV25-1 and TRBJ2-2; 11 bases are shared with TRBD2. The CDR3 has 16 residues. V was pared by 3 bases and J by 6 bases, with 6 bases of the junction left unmatched. Germline V gene sequence: CDR1 MGHDK, CDR2 SYGVNS. The CDR3 protein is CASSDGLAGLAGELFF. The CDR3 nucleotides read TGTGCCAGCAGTGACGGACTAGCGGGTTTGGCCGGGGAGCTGTTTTTT. The full variable domain, with the rest looked up from reference TRBV25-1 and TRBJ2-2, is EADIYQTPRYLVIGTGKKITLECSQTMGHDKMYWYQQDPGMELHLIHYSYGVNSTEKGDLSSESTVSRIRTEHFPLTLESARPSHTSQYLCASSDGLAGLAGELFFGEGSRLTVL.

This chain joins TRBV27 and TRBJ2-7; 14 nucleotides match TRBD2. J was trimmed by 2 bases and V by 3 bases; bases with no gene match: 9. CDR1 MNHEY and CDR2 SMNVEV come from the germline V gene (reference sequence). The CDR3 is made up of 18 amino acids. DNA of the CDR3: TGTGCCAGCAGTTTTGGGGGACTAGCGGGAGTCCGCGCCTACGAGCAGTACTTC. This encodes CASSFGGLAGVRAYEQYF.

The chain uses TRBV7-8 and TRBJ2-3; D remains unclear. With 1 base removed from V and 0 bases from J, the gap between germline ends came to 14 bases. Germline lookup yields CDR1 SGHVS and CDR2 FQNEAQ. This CDR3 is 17 amino acids long. CDR3 coding DNA: TGTGCCAGCAGCTTAGGGTACCAACCCTCTAGCACAGATACGCAGTATTTT. Its protein product is CASSLGYQPSSTDTQYF.

The gene calls are TRBV7-9 and TRBJ1-2; no clear D. Germline assignment: CDR1 SEHNR and CDR2 FQNEAQ (reference sequence). V lost 5 bases, J lost 4 bases, and 20 bases lay in between. This CDR3 spans 16 amino acids. The CDR3 reads CASSEPSRGIGYGYTF. The CDR3, as DNA: TGTGCCAGCAGCGAACCCTCCCGAGGGATTGGCTATGGCTACACCTTC.

This chain uses TRBV2 with TRBJ1-3; 9 nucleotides align to TRBD1. Germline V gene data show CDR1 as SNHLY and CDR2 as FYNNEI. The CDR3 extends over 19 amino acids. Germline trimming cut 7 bases from V and 4 bases from J; bases unmatched to any gene: 20. The CDR3 region is CASTPFRTGALTGGNTIYF. The CDR3 nucleotides are TGTGCCAGCACCCCCTTCCGGACAGGGGCATTAACTGGAGGAAACACCATATATTTT.

The chain has TRBV6-5 and TRBJ2-7; tentatively, D is TRBD2 (5 bases). Trimming took off 2 bases at V and 1 base at J, with 6 bases between the two ends. The CDR3 loop spans 13 amino acids. The germline V gene encodes CDR1 MNHEY and CDR2 SVGAGI. The CDR3 DNA is TGTGCCAGCAGTTACCAGCGGTCCTACGAGCAGTACTTC. This codes for CASSYQRSYEQYF.

This clonotype showed up just a few times. The chain is built from TRBV4-1 and TRBJ1-1, with D maybe TRBD1 (5 bases). The CDR3 extends over 15 amino acids. Germline V CDR1 and CDR2: MGHRA, YSYEKL. V dropped 2 bases and J dropped 0 bases, with 10 bases sitting between them. CDR3: CASSQRGPMNTEAFF. CDR3 coding DNA: TGCGCCAGCAGCCAACGGGGACCGATGAACACTGAAGCTTTCTTT.

The rearrangement joins TRBV28 to TRBJ1-1; tentative D call: TRBD1 (6 bases). The CDR3 extends over 15 amino acids. CDR1 and CDR2 (germline): MDHEN, SYDVKM. The germline V and J ends were trimmed by 3 bases and 5 bases, with 16 bases remaining between them. The CDR3 is CASSFHETGGTEAFF. The CDR3 DNA reads TGTGCCAGCAGTTTCCATGAGACAGGTGGGACTGAAGCTTTCTTT.

The chain is built from TRBV27 and TRBJ1-2; TRBD1 agrees at 7 bases. The germline V gene has CDR1 MNHEY and CDR2 SMNVEV (reference sequence). CDR3 length equals 13 residues. V lost 6 bases and J lost 4; bases outside the gene matches: 5. This chain's CDR3 is CASRGGQFYGYTF. CDR3 bases: TGTGCCAGCAGGGGGGGACAGTTCTATGGCTACACCTTC.

This chain connects TRBV27 to TRBJ2-1; 7 nucleotides agree with TRBD2. Germline V lookup: CDR1 MNHEY, CDR2 SMNVEV (reference sequence). J gave up 4 bases and V 7 bases, and 4 bases lay outside the gene matches. The CDR3 runs 13 residues. The CDR3 nucleotides read TGTGCCAGCACTCCTAGCGGATACAATGAGCAGTTCTTC. This translates into CASTPSGYNEQFF.